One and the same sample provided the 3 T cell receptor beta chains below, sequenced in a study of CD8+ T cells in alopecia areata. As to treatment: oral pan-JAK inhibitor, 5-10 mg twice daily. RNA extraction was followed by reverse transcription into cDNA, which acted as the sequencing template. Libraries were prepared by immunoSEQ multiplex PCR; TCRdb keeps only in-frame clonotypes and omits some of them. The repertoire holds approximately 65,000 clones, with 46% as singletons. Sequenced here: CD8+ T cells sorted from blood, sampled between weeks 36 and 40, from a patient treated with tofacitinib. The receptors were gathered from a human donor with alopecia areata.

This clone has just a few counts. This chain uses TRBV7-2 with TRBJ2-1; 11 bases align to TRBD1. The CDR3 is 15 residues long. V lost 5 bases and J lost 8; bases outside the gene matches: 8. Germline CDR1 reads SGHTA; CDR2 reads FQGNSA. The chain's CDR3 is CASSLRTGGSDEQFF. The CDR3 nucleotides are TGTGCCAGCAGCCTCCGGACAGGGGGCAGTGATGAGCAGTTCTTC.

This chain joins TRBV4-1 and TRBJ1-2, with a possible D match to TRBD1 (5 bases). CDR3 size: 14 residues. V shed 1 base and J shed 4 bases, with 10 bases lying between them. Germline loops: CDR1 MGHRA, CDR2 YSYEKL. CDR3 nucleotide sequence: TGCGCCAGCAGCCAAGGGGGGGAGATCTATGGCTACACCTTC. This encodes CASSQGGEIYGYTF.

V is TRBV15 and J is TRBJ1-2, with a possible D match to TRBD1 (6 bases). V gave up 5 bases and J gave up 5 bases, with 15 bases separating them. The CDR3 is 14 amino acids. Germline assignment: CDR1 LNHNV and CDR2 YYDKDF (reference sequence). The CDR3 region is CATSQSGQPYGYTF. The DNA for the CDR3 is TGTGCCACCAGCCAAAGCGGACAGCCATATGGCTACACCTTC. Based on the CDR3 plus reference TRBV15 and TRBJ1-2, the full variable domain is DAMVIQNPRYQVTQFGKPVTLSCSQTLNHNVMYWYQQKSSQAPKLLFHYYDKDFNNEADTPDNFQSRRPNTSFCFLDIRSPGLGDTAMYLCATSQSGQPYGYTFGSGTRLTVV.